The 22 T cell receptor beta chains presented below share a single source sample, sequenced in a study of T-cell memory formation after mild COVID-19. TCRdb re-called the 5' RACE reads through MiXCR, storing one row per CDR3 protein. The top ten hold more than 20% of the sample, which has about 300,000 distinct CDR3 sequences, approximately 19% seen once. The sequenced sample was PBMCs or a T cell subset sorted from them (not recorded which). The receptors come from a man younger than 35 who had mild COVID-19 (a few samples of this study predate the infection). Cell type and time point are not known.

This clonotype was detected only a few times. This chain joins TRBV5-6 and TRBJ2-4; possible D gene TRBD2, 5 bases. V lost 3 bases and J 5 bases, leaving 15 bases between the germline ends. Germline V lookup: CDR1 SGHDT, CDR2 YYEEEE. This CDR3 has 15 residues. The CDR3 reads CASSSAPTIENIQYF. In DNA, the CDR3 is TGTGCCAGCAGCTCGGCCCCGACTATCGAAAACATTCAGTACTTC.

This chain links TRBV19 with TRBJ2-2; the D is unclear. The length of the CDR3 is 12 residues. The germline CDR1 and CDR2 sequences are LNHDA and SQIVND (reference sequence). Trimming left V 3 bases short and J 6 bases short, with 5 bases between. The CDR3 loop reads CASSMAPGELFF. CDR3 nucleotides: TGTGCCAGTAGTATGGCCCCCGGGGAGCTGTTTTTT.

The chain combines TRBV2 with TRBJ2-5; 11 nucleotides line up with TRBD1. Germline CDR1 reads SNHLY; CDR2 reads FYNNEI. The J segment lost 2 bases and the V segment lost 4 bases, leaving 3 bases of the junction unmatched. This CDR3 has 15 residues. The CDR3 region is CASSAGTGGQETQYF. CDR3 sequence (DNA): TGTGCCAGCAGTGCAGGGACAGGGGGACAAGAGACCCAGTACTTC.

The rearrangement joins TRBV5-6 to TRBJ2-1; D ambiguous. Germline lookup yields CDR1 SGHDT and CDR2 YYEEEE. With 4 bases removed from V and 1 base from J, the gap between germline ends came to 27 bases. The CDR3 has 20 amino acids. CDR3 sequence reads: CASSGVDGQATFPSYNEQFF. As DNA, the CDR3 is TGTGCCAGCAGCGGGGTGGATGGGCAGGCTACGTTCCCGTCCTACAATGAGCAGTTCTTC.

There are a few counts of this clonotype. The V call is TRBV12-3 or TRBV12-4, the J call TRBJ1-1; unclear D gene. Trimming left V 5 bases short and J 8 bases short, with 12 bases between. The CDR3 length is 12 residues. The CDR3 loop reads CASSVVPGEAFF. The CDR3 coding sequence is TGTGCCAGCAGTGTAGTTCCGGGAGAAGCTTTCTTT.

CDR3 sequence: CASSHYAGQEYYNEQFF. As DNA, the CDR3 is TGTGCCAGCAGCCACTACGCGGGACAGGAGTACTACAATGAGCAGTTCTTC. This chain uses TRBV7-3 with TRBJ2-1; 8 bases align to TRBD1. The germline CDR1 and CDR2 sequences are SGHTA and FQGTGA. Trimming at V came to 5 bases and at J to 3 bases, leaving 12 bases not matched to a gene. This CDR3 spans 17 amino acids. Based on the CDR3 plus reference TRBV7-3 and TRBJ2-1, the full variable domain is GAGVSQTPSNKVTEKGKYVELRCDPISGHTALYWYRQSLGQGPEFLIYFQGTGAADDSGLPNDRFFAVRPEGSVSTLKIQRTERGDSAVYLCASSHYAGQEYYNEQFFGPGTRLTVL.

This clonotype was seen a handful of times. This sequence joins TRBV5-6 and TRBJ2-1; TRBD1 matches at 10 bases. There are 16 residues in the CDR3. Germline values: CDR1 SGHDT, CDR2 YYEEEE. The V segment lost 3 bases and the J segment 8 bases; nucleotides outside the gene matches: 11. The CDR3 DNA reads TGTGCCAGCAGCTGGAGTGGGACAGGGGAAATGGATGAGCAGTTCTTC. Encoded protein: CASSWSGTGEMDEQFF. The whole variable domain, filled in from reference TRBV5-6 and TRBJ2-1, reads DAGVTQSPTHLIKTRGQQVTLRCSPKSGHDTVSWYQQALGQGPQFIFQYYEEEERQRGNFPDRFSGHQFPNYSSELNVNALLLGDSALYLCASSWSGTGEMDEQFFGPGTRLTVL.

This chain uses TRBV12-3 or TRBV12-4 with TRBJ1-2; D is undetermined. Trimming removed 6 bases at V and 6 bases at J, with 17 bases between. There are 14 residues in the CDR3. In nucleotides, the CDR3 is TGTGCCAGCAGCACCACGCGAGGGTGGGATGGCTACACCTTC. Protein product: CASSTTRGWDGYTF.

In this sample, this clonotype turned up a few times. As DNA, the CDR3 is TGTGCCAGCAGCTTAACTCCGGCAGGGCCTAACAATGAGCAGTTCTTC. Translating gives CASSLTPAGPNNEQFF. The chain couples TRBV7-3 to TRBJ2-1; D is perhaps TRBD1 (5 bases). The germline V gene has CDR1 SGHTA and CDR2 FQGTGA. The length of the CDR3 is 16 residues. V lost 0 bases, J lost 5 bases, and 14 bases lay in between.

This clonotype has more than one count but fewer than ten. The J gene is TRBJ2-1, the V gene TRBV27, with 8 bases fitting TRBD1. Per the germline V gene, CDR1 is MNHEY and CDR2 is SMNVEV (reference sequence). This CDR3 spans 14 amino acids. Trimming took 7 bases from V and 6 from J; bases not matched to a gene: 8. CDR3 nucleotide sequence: TGTGCCAGCACCATAACAGGGGGTCTCAATGAGCAGTTCTTC. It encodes CASTITGGLNEQFF.

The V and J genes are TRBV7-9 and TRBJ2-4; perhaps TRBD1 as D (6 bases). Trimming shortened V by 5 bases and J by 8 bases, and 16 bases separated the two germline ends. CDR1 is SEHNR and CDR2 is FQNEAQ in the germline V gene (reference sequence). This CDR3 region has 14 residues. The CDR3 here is CASSMDRTRDIQYF. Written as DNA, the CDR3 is TGTGCCAGCAGCATGGACAGAACCCGAGACATTCAGTACTTC.

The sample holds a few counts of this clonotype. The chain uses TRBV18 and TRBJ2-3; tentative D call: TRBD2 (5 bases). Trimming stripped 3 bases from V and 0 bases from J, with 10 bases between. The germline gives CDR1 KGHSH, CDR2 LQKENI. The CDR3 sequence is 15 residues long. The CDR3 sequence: CASSPSGASTDTQYF. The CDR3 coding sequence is TGTGCCAGCTCACCGAGCGGAGCCAGCACAGATACGCAGTATTTT.

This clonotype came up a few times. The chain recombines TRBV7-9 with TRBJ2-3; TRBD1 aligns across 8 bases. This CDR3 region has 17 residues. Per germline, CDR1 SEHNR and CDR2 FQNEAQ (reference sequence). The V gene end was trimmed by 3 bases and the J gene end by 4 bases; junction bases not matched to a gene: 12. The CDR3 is CASSFQKTPGGPDTQYF. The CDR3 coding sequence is TGTGCCAGCAGCTTCCAGAAGACTCCAGGGGGCCCAGATACGCAGTATTTT.

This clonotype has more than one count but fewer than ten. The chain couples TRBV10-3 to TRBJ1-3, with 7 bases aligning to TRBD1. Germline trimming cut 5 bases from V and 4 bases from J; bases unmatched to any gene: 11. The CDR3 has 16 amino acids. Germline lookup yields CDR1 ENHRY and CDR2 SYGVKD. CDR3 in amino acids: CAISQETGPEGNTIYF. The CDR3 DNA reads TGTGCCATCAGTCAGGAGACAGGGCCGGAAGGAAACACCATATATTTT.

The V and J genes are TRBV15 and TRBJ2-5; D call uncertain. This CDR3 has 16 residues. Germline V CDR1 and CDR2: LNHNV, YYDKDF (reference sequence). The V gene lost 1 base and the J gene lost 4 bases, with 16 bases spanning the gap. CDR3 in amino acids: CATSRAPTIHGETQYF. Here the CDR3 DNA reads TGTGCCACCAGCAGAGCTCCAACCATTCACGGAGAGACCCAGTACTTC.

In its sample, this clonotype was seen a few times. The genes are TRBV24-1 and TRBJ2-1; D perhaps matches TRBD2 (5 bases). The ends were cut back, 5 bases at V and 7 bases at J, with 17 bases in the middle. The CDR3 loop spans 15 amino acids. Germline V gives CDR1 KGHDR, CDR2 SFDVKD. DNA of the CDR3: TGTGCCACCAGTGGCGTTAGCGCCAATATAAATGAGCAGTTCTTC. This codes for CATSGVSANINEQFF.

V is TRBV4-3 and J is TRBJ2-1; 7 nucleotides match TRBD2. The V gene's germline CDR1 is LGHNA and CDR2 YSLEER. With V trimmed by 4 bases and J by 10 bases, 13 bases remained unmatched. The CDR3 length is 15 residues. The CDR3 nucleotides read TGCGCCAGCAGCCCTCGGCGGACGGTAGCGGGCGAGCAGTTCTTC. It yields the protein CASSPRRTVAGEQFF.

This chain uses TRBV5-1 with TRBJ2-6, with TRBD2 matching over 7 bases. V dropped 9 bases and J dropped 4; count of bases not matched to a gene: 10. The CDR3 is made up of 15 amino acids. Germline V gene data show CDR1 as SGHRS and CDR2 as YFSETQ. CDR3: CATRAGSSGANVLTF. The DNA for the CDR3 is TGCGCCACTAGAGCGGGGTCGTCGGGGGCCAACGTCCTGACTTTC.

The DNA for the CDR3 is TGTGCCAGCAGCGAGGGGGTTCTCACAGATACGCAGTATTTT. Residues: CASSEGVLTDTQYF. This chain uses TRBV7-9 with TRBJ2-3; D possibly corresponds to TRBD1 (6 bases). This CDR3 is 14 amino acids long. V lost 5 bases and J 2 bases, leaving 11 bases between the germline ends. The germline V gene encodes CDR1 SEHNR and CDR2 FQNEAQ (reference sequence).

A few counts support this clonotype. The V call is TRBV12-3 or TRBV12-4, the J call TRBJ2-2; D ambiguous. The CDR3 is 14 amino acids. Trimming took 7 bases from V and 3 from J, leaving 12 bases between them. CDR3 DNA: TGTGCCAGCAAGGCTGTGGTGTACACCGGGGAGCTGTTTTTT. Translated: CASKAVVYTGELFF.

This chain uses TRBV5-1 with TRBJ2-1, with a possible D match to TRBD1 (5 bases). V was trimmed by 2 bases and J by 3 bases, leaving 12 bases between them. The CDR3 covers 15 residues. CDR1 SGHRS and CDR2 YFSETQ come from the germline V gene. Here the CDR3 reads CASSFRQLNYNEQFF. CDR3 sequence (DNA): TGCGCCAGCAGCTTTAGACAGCTTAACTACAATGAGCAGTTCTTC.

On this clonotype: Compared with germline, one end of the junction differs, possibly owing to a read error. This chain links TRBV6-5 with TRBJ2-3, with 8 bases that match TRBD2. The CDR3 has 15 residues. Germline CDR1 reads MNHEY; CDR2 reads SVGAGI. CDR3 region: CASSYSTGGADTQYF. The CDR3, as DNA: TGTGCCAGCAGTTACTCGACGGGGGGGGCAGACACGCAGTATTTT.